Following are 20 T cell receptor beta chains from one sample sequenced in a study of cytomegalovirus exposure and HLA in healthy donors. This PCR relied on a set of 60 Vbeta primers and 13 Jbeta primers. Data came from immunoSEQ multiplex PCR; TCRdb stores just in-frame clones and leaves some out. The data contain 150,000 to 200,000 clones, roughly 83% of them singletons. Sequencing was carried out using PBMCs. The receptors originated from a boy younger than 18 in good health and CMV-seronegative.

The chain uses TRBV4-1 and TRBJ1-3; D remains ambiguous. Trimming left V 0 bases short and J 0 bases short, with 6 bases between. Germline CDR1 reads MGHRA; CDR2 reads YSYEKL. The CDR3 length is 15 residues. CDR3 amino acids: CASSQDRSSGNTIYF. For the CDR3, the DNA is TGCGCCAGCAGCCAAGATCGGTCCTCTGGAAACACCATATATTTT.

This clone has a single count. J is TRBJ2-7 and V is TRBV5-4, with a weak D call TRBD1 (5 bases). Germline V CDR1 and CDR2: SGHNT, YYREEE (reference sequence). The CDR3 extends over 14 amino acids. The V end was cut by 6 bases, the J end by 0 bases, with 13 bases between. CDR3 region: CASNQRGGSYEQYF. The DNA of the CDR3 is TGTGCCAGCAACCAAAGGGGCGGCTCCTACGAGCAGTACTTC.

The V call is TRBV27, the J call TRBJ1-5, with a tentative D call TRBD1 (6 bases). The V and J ends lost 0 bases and 3 bases respectively, with 12 bases between them. The CDR3 has 16 amino acids. Germline loops: CDR1 MNHEY, CDR2 SMNVEV (reference sequence). The CDR3 sequence is CASSLSTGGSNQPQHF. The CDR3 nucleotides read TGTGCCAGCAGTTTATCAACGGGGGGCTCCAATCAGCCCCAGCATTTT.

The table lists this clone with a count of one. The rearrangement links TRBV2 to TRBJ2-1, with D uncertain. Trimming shortened V by 6 bases and J by 5 bases, and 5 bases separated the two germline ends. Germline CDR1 reads SNHLY; CDR2 reads FYNNEI. This CDR3 region has 11 residues. The CDR3 DNA follows: TGTGCCAGCAGCCCCGACAATGAGCAGTTCTTC. It translates to CASSPDNEQFF.

The chain couples TRBV4-2 to TRBJ1-3, with 7 bases fitting TRBD2. The J call may not be correct, given that the DNA end is closer to TRBJ2-2. The length of the CDR3 is 15 residues. Per germline, CDR1 LGHNA and CDR2 YNFKEQ. CDR3 residues: CASSQAGGRVGELFF. Here the CDR3 DNA reads TGTGCCAGCAGCCAAGCGGGAGGACGGGTCGGGGAGCTGTTTTTT.

The V and J genes are TRBV9 and TRBJ1-1; D not certain. Germline V lookup: CDR1 SGDLS, CDR2 YYNGEE. This CDR3 has 15 residues. V gave up 4 bases and J gave up 0 bases, with 13 bases separating them. Written as DNA, the CDR3 is TGTGCCAGCAGCCCTGGAGGCATCCTGAACACTGAAGCTTTCTTT. Translation: CASSPGGILNTEAFF.

This clone was observed once. The CDR3 DNA reads as TGTGCCAGCAGCTTAGAGACAGGGGTAGGTTCACCCCTCCACTTT. It translates to CASSLETGVGSPLHF. The chain has TRBV7-2 and TRBJ1-6; 8 bases match TRBD1. V shed 1 base, J shed 9 bases, and the junction held 5 bases outside the gene matches. The germline CDR1 and CDR2 sequences are SGHTA and FQGNSA. The CDR3 extends over 15 amino acids.

The chain employs TRBV28 and TRBJ2-1; 14 bases match TRBD2. Per germline, CDR1 MDHEN and CDR2 SYDVKM. CDR3 size: 17 residues. The V gene end was trimmed by 5 bases and the J gene end by 6 bases; junction bases not matched to a gene: 9. CDR3 coding DNA: TGTGCCAGCAGTCGAGGGGGACTAGCGGGAGTTCTCAATGAGCAGTTCTTC. Translating it yields CASSRGGLAGVLNEQFF.

The chain recombines TRBV7-2 with TRBJ2-2; 7 bases map to TRBD2. The junction had 3 bases not matched to a gene; V was cut back by 1 base and J by 1 base. CDR3 size: 16 residues. Germline CDR1 is SGHTA and CDR2 is FQGNSA. The CDR3: CASSLGGGGNTGELFF. The CDR3 DNA follows: TGTGCCAGCAGCTTAGGCGGGGGAGGGAACACCGGGGAGCTGTTTTTT. Variable domain in full (rest from reference TRBV7-2 and TRBJ2-2): GAGVSQSPSNKVTEKGKDVELRCDPISGHTALYWYRQSLGQGLEFLIYFQGNSAPDKSGLPSDRFSAERTGGSVSTLTIQRTQQEDSAVYLCASSLGGGGNTGELFFGEGSRLTVL.

This rearrangement joins TRBV19 to TRBJ1-1; D is possibly TRBD1 (5 bases). The CDR3 covers 11 residues. Trimming pared 10 bases from V and 5 bases from J, leaving 11 bases between. Germline V gene lookup returns CDR1 LNHDA and CDR2 SQIVND (reference sequence). CDR3 nucleotides: TGTGCCACCGGGGCGGGAACTGAAGCTTTCTTT. Residues: CATGAGTEAFF.

Only a few counts were recorded for this clone. The chain couples TRBV19 to TRBJ1-1; D call uncertain. The CDR3 is 16 amino acids. V dropped 1 base and J dropped 0 bases, with 12 bases sitting between them. Germline-derived CDR1 and CDR2 are LNHDA and SQIVND (reference sequence). CDR3: CASSIGGLGVNTEAFF. CDR3 sequence (DNA): TGTGCCAGTAGTATAGGAGGGCTCGGGGTGAACACTGAAGCTTTCTTT.

This chain uses TRBV11-2 with TRBJ1-4; 7 nucleotides align to TRBD1. Per the germline V gene, CDR1 is SGHAT and CDR2 is FQNNGV. With V trimmed by 5 bases and J by 5 bases, 8 bases remained unmatched. This CDR3 contains 15 residues. DNA of the CDR3: TGTGCCAGCAGCCCAACGACAGGGCCGAATGAAAAACTGTTTTTT. It translates to CASSPTTGPNEKLFF. Filled out from reference TRBV11-2 and TRBJ1-4, the complete variable domain reads EAGVAQSPRYKIIEKRQSVAFWCNPISGHATLYWYQQILGQGPKLLIQFQNNGVVDDSQLPKDRFSAERLKGVDSTLKIQPAKLEDSAVYLCASSPTTGPNEKLFFGSGTQLSVL.

This chain joins TRBV19 and TRBJ1-1; D is unclear. The CDR3 runs to 14 residues. The V gene lost 3 bases and the J gene lost 6 bases, with 14 bases spanning the gap. Per germline, CDR1 LNHDA and CDR2 SQIVND (reference sequence). The CDR3 loop is CASSIVSREPEAFF. CDR3 sequence (DNA): TGTGCCAGTAGTATCGTCTCACGGGAGCCTGAAGCTTTCTTT.

This rearrangement joins TRBV6-5 to TRBJ1-1; 10 positions match TRBD1. The germline gives CDR1 MNHEY, CDR2 SVGAGI. Unmatched junction bases numbered 5, after V lost 6 bases and J lost 4 bases. This CDR3 contains 14 residues. The CDR3 DNA is TGTGCCAGCAGGGGACAGGGGATGGGCACTGAAGCTTTCTTT. It specifies CASRGQGMGTEAFF.

V usage is TRBV9 and J usage is TRBJ2-5, with 12 bases identical to TRBD2. The junction had 2 bases not matched to a gene; V was cut back by 0 bases and J by 2 bases. This CDR3 is 16 amino acids long. Germline CDR1 is SGDLS and CDR2 is YYNGEE. The CDR3 here is CASSVVGLAGQETQYF. The CDR3 nucleotides are TGTGCCAGCAGCGTAGTAGGACTAGCGGGGCAAGAGACCCAGTACTTC. Full variable domain (remainder filled in from reference TRBV9 and TRBJ2-5): DSGVTQTPKHLITATGQRVTLRCSPRSGDLSVYWYQQSLDQGLQFLIQYYNGEERAKGNILERFSAQQFPDLHSELNLSSLELGDSALYFCASSVVGLAGQETQYFGPGTRLLVL.

The chain couples TRBV7-3 to TRBJ1-1; D not certain. This CDR3 region has 12 residues. Germline lookup yields CDR1 SGHTA and CDR2 FQGTGA. Trimming cost V 3 bases and J 5 bases, with 7 bases left between them. Here the CDR3 DNA reads TGTGCCAGCAGCTTTTCGGTAACTGAAGCTTTCTTT. This encodes CASSFSVTEAFF. Based on the CDR3 plus reference TRBV7-3 and TRBJ1-1, the full variable domain is GAGVSQTPSNKVTEKGKYVELRCDPISGHTALYWYRQSLGQGPEFLIYFQGTGAADDSGLPNDRFFAVRPEGSVSTLKIQRTERGDSAVYLCASSFSVTEAFFGQGTRLTVV.

The CDR3 DNA reads TGTGCCAGCGGAGACAGGGACTACGAGCAGTACTTC. Translating it yields CASGDRDYEQYF. The V call is TRBV27, the J call TRBJ2-7; 7 bases agree with TRBD1. This CDR3 is built from 12 residues. Germline V gives CDR1 MNHEY, CDR2 SMNVEV (reference sequence). V trimming: 8 bases; J trimming: 3 bases; junction bases outside the gene matches: 4.

The chain employs TRBV9 and TRBJ2-1, with 13 bases identical to TRBD2. This CDR3 region has 16 residues. V shed 0 bases, J shed 7 bases, and the junction held 4 bases outside the gene matches. CDR1 is SGDLS, CDR2 YYNGEE, per germline. The CDR3 region is CASSVVGTSGANEQFF. Here the CDR3 DNA reads TGTGCCAGCAGCGTAGTGGGGACTAGCGGGGCTAATGAGCAGTTCTTC.

The V gene is TRBV30, the J gene TRBJ2-3, with 10 bases lining up with TRBD2. The CDR3 is 18 residues long. V was clipped by 0 bases and J by 5 bases; unmatched bases: 14. Germline V gene lookup returns CDR1 GTSNPN and CDR2 SVGIG (reference sequence). DNA of the CDR3: TGTGCCTGGAGTGTCTCCTTTCAGCGGGGGGGCCCGGTAGATACGCAGTATTTT. Residues: CAWSVSFQRGGPVDTQYF.

The genes are TRBV9 and TRBJ1-1; D call uncertain. With 3 bases removed from V and 0 bases from J, the gap between germline ends came to 3 bases. Germline CDR1 and CDR2: SGDLS and YYNGEE. The CDR3 runs 12 residues. The CDR3 coding sequence is TGTGCCAGCAGCGCTGTGAACACTGAAGCTTTCTTT. It yields the protein CASSAVNTEAFF.